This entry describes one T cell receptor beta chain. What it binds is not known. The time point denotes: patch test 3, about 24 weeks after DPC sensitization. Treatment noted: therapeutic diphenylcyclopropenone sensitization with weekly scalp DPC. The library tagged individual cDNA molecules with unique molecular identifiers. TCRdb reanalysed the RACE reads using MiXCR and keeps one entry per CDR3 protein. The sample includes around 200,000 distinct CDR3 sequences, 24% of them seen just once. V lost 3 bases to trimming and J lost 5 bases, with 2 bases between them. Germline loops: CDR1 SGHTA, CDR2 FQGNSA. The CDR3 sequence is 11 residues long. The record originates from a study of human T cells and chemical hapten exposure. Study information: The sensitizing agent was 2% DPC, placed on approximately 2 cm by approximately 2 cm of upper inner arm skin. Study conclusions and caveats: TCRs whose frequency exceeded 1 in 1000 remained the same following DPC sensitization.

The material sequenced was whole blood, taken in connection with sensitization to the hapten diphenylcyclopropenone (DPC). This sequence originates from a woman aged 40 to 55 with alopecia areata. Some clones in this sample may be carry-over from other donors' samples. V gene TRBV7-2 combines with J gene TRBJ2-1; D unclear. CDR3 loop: CASSFNNEQFF. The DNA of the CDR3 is TGTGCCAGCAGCTTTAACAATGAGCAGTTCTTC.